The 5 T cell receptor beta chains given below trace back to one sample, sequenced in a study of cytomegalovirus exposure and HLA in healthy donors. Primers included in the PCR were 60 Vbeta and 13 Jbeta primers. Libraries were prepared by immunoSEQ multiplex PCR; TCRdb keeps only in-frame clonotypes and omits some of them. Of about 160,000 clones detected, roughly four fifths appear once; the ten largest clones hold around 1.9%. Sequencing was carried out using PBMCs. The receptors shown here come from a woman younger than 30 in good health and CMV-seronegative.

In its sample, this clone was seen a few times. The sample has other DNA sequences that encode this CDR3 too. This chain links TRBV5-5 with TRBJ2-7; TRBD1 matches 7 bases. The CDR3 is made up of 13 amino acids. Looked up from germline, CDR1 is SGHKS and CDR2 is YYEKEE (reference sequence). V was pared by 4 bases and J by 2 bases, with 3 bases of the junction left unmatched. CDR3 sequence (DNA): TGTGCCAGCAGCCGACAGGGAGCCTACGAGCAGTACTTC. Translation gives CASSRQGAYEQYF.

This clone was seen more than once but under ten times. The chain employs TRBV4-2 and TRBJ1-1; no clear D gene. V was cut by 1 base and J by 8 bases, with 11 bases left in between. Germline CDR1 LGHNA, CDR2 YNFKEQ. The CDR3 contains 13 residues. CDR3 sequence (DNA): TGTGCCAGCAGCCAAGTCACCGGGGTAGAAGCTTTCTTT. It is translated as CASSQVTGVEAFF.

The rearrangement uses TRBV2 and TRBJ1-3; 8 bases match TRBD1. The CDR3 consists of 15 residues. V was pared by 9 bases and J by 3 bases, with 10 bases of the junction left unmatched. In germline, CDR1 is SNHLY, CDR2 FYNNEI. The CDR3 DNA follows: TGTGCCAGACAGCCTGAGACAGGGGTTGGAAACACCATATATTTT. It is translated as CARQPETGVGNTIYF.

CDR3 coding DNA: TGTGCCAGCAGCTCCAGAGCGGCCGGGGCTGGAAACACCATATATTTT. Encoded protein: CASSSRAAGAGNTIYF. The chain is built from TRBV11-2 and TRBJ1-3; D remains unclear. The CDR3 runs 16 residues. CDR1 is SGHAT, CDR2 FQNNGV, per germline. Trimming took off 4 bases at V and 2 bases at J, with 15 bases between the two ends.

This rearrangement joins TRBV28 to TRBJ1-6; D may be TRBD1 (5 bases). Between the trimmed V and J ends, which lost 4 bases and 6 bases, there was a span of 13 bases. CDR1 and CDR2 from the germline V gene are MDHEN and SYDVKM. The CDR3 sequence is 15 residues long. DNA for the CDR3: TGTGCCAGCAGTTCTCCCGGGCAGGGTAATTCACCCCTCCACTTT. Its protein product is CASSSPGQGNSPLHF.